A selection of T cell receptor beta chains follows, all from one sample in a study of identical twins. TCRdb independently ran MiXCR on the 5' RACE reads; one entry per CDR3 protein. The data show 250,000 to 350,000 distinct CDR3 sequences, about 8.3% seen once. These data also featured in a second study, about yellow fever vaccine responses in identical twins.

Input material: memory (CD45RO+) T cells sorted from blood. These receptors all stem from a woman aged 18-29 years in good health. Each CDR3 is given with its conserved first and last residue. D genes are given only for firm matches. Clone size is not always given. Where it is, it says once, few, many or a class for expanded clones.

J gene: TRBJ2-3; clone size: few; V gene: TRBV11-2; D gene: -; CDR3 protein: CASSLLAASTDTQYF
J gene: TRBJ1-5; clone size: many; V gene: TRBV12-3/TRBV12-4; D gene: -; CDR3 protein: CASSFIWGEGQPQHF
J gene: TRBJ2-4; clone size: -; V gene: TRBV11-3; D gene: TRBD1; CDR3 protein: CASSLGGGQGNIQYF
J gene: TRBJ2-3; clone size: -; V gene: TRBV2; D gene: -; CDR3 protein: CASRTRGTDTQYF
J gene: TRBJ2-5; clone size: many; V gene: TRBV20-1; D gene: TRBD2; CDR3 protein: CSATWTSGETQYF
J gene: TRBJ2-4; clone size: many; V gene: TRBV15; D gene: -; CDR3 protein: CATSIPDKNIQYF
J gene: TRBJ1-5; clone size: many; V gene: TRBV4-1; D gene: -; CDR3 protein: CASRPDGRNQPQHF
J gene: TRBJ2-7; clone size: -; V gene: TRBV7-8; D gene: -; CDR3 protein: CASSPGTLSYEQYF
J gene: TRBJ1-5; clone size: -; V gene: TRBV6-2/TRBV6-3; D gene: -; CDR3 protein: CASSKNSNQPQHF
J gene: TRBJ2-2; clone size: few; V gene: TRBV7-6; D gene: -; CDR3 protein: CASSSNTPGTRNTGELFF